A single sample gave rise to the 27 T cell receptor beta chains below, sequenced in a study of cytomegalovirus exposure and HLA in healthy donors. A multiplex PCR was run with 60 Vbeta primers and 13 Jbeta primers. Assay used: immunoSEQ multiplex PCR; TCRdb lists only in-frame clones, some missing. Of roughly 82,000 clones listed, around four fifths were seen once; the top ten hold about 6%. The sequencing sample was made of PBMCs. These receptors came from a woman between 45 and 60 years old in good health and CMV-seropositive.

This sequence joins TRBV27 and TRBJ2-7; D might be TRBD1 (6 bases). The CDR3 spans 13 residues. Germline lookup yields CDR1 MNHEY and CDR2 SMNVEV (reference sequence). CDR3 coding DNA: TGTGTCTCCGGTCGGGACATTGCCTACGAGCAGTACTTC. Translated, it gives CVSGRDIAYEQYF.

The chain couples TRBV27 to TRBJ1-1; D not resolved. The germline V gene encodes CDR1 MNHEY and CDR2 SMNVEV (reference sequence). Between the trimmed V and J ends, which lost 7 bases and 1 base, there was a span of 13 bases. The CDR3 length is 14 residues. DNA of the CDR3: TGTGCCAGCATTGGATACGGAGGGAACACTGAAGCTTTCTTT. Translated: CASIGYGGNTEAFF.

This clone occurred once. The chain has TRBV6-6 and TRBJ1-2; D might be TRBD1 (5 bases). The germline V and J ends were trimmed by 2 bases and 8 bases, with 9 bases remaining between them. CDR3 length: 12 amino acids. Germline assignment: CDR1 MNHNY and CDR2 SVGAGI (reference sequence). CDR3 region: CASSYQGQGYTF. The CDR3 DNA reads as TGTGCCAGCAGTTACCAGGGCCAAGGCTACACCTTC.

The J gene is TRBJ1-2, the V gene TRBV19; 7 bases align to TRBD1. Germline trimming cut 7 bases from V and 7 bases from J; bases unmatched to any gene: 12. Germline V CDR1 and CDR2: LNHDA, SQIVND (reference sequence). CDR3 length: 14 residues. CDR3 nucleotides: TGTGCCAGTAACCCGGGGACAGCCGCCCGTGGCTACACCTTC. The encoded protein is CASNPGTAARGYTF.

This clone was detected a few times. This chain connects TRBV6-5 to TRBJ2-7, with D tentatively TRBD2 (5 bases). Germline lookup yields CDR1 MNHEY and CDR2 SVGAGI. CDR3 size: 11 residues. The V gene lost 5 bases and the J gene lost 6 bases, with 8 bases spanning the gap. The chain's CDR3 is CASSRGIEQYF. CDR3 DNA sequence: TGTGCCAGCAGTAGAGGGATCGAGCAGTACTTC.

This clone was seen a handful of times. V and J are TRBV10-3 and TRBJ2-1; TRBD2 aligns across 9 bases. The V gene's germline CDR1 is ENHRY and CDR2 SYGVKD. The junction had 8 bases not matched to a gene; V was cut back by 3 bases and J by 8 bases. CDR3 length equals 15 residues. The CDR3 DNA reads as TGTGCCATCAGTGATACCGGGACTAGCTTCTATGAGCAGTTCTTC. It yields the protein CAISDTGTSFYEQFF.

This clone has only a few counts. The chain uses TRBV28 and TRBJ2-5; 7 bases line up with TRBD1. CDR1 is MDHEN and CDR2 is SYDVKM in the germline V gene. The CDR3 runs 15 residues. V lost 5 bases to trimming and J lost 7 bases; unmatched junction nucleotides: 13. The DNA of the CDR3 is TGTGCCAGCAGTCTAACAGGGGCCTCGTGGGTGACCCAGTACTTC. As protein: CASSLTGASWVTQYF.

The rearrangement uses TRBV7-2 and TRBJ2-2, with 9 positions matching TRBD2. CDR1 is SGHTA, CDR2 FQGNSA, per germline. This CDR3 is built from 17 residues. Trimming took 0 bases from V and 6 from J; bases not matched to a gene: 8. The DNA of the CDR3 is TGTGCCAGCAGCTTAGCGAGTAGCGGGAGTATTGCCGGGGAGCTGTTTTTT. Amino acids: CASSLASSGSIAGELFF.

V gene TRBV19 combines with J gene TRBJ2-3; tentative D call: TRBD2 (6 bases). The CDR3 consists of 14 residues. V gave up 3 bases and J gave up 1 base, with 8 bases separating them. Germline V gene data show CDR1 as LNHDA and CDR2 as SQIVND (reference sequence). The CDR3 here is CASSIQRGTDTQYF. The CDR3 nucleotides read TGTGCCAGTAGTATCCAGCGGGGCACAGATACGCAGTATTTT.

The chain links TRBV10-3 to TRBJ1-3, with a tentative D call TRBD1 (5 bases). Germline CDR1 is ENHRY and CDR2 is SYGVKD. The CDR3 runs to 14 residues. V dropped 6 bases and J dropped 4 bases, with 13 bases sitting between them. CDR3 sequence (DNA): TGTGCCATCAGCCCCCCGGGGGAAGGAAACACCATATATTTT. Translating gives CAISPPGEGNTIYF.

The chain is built from TRBV29-1 and TRBJ2-5, with D unresolved. The CDR3 runs 12 residues. Germline V gene data show CDR1 as SQVTM and CDR2 as ANQGSEA. The V end lost 3 bases, the J end lost 2 bases, and 7 bases lay between the germline ends. CDR3 coding DNA: TGCAGCGTTGATTGGCAGCAAGAGACCCAGTACTTC. Translation: CSVDWQQETQYF.

This clone was seen a single time. The V and J genes are TRBV2 and TRBJ2-7; 10 bases fit TRBD2. This CDR3 region has 14 residues. The V gene's germline CDR1 is SNHLY and CDR2 FYNNEI. J was trimmed by 5 bases and V by 7 bases; bases with no gene match: 8. In nucleotides, the CDR3 is TGTGCCAGCATGGAGCGGGAGGGCCCCCACGAGCAGTACTTC. This codes for CASMEREGPHEQYF.

Only a few counts were recorded for this clone. This chain joins TRBV6-5 and TRBJ2-4; unclear D gene. This CDR3 comprises 15 residues. V was pared by 5 bases and J by 1 base, with 12 bases between. CDR1 is MNHEY, CDR2 SVGAGI, per germline. This chain's CDR3 is CASSAAPGAKNIQYF. The CDR3 nucleotides read TGTGCCAGCAGTGCCGCGCCAGGCGCCAAAAACATTCAGTACTTC.

This clone was seen only once. This chain uses TRBV11-3 with TRBJ2-7; D gene ambiguous. Between the trimmed V and J ends, which lost 0 bases and 2 bases, there was a span of 11 bases. Germline V gives CDR1 SGHNT, CDR2 YENEEA. CDR3 length equals 15 residues. CDR3 region: CASSLDYQKTYEQYF. CDR3 nucleotides: TGTGCCAGCAGCTTAGATTACCAGAAGACCTACGAGCAGTACTTC.

CDR3 sequence (DNA): TGTGCCAGCAGCTTACCAGCGGGAGGTCTATCCTACGAGCAGTACTTC. Translating gives CASSLPAGGLSYEQYF. This sequence joins TRBV5-4 and TRBJ2-7, with 9 nucleotides matching TRBD2. The trim removed 2 bases at V and 1 base at J, leaving 7 bases unmatched. Germline loops: CDR1 SGHNT, CDR2 YYREEE (reference sequence). The CDR3 runs 16 residues.

The chain uses TRBV10-2 and TRBJ1-2; 10 bases align to TRBD1. Trimming at V came to 3 bases and at J to 6 bases, leaving 7 bases not matched to a gene. The germline V gene has CDR1 WSHSY and CDR2 SAAADI. CDR3 size: 15 residues. CDR3 sequence (DNA): TGCGCCAGCAGTGATACGGGAGGACAGGGGGATGGCTACACCTTC. Translating it yields CASSDTGGQGDGYTF.

The chain carries TRBV5-4 and TRBJ2-7, with 8 bases that match TRBD2. The CDR3 has 15 residues. V shed 4 bases and J 4 bases; nucleotides not matched to a gene: 10. Germline CDR1 and CDR2: SGHNT and YYREEE (reference sequence). The DNA for the CDR3 is TGTGCCAGCAGCAAGAACCCTAGCGGGCTTTACGAGCAGTACTTC. This sequence encodes CASSKNPSGLYEQYF.

This chain joins TRBV5-6 and TRBJ2-1, with D possibly being TRBD2 (6 bases). The CDR3 extends over 14 amino acids. The V gene's germline CDR1 is SGHDT and CDR2 YYEEEE. Trimming removed 0 bases at V and 9 bases at J, with 13 bases between. The CDR3 spells CASSLGRELGEQFF. The CDR3 nucleotides read TGTGCCAGCAGCTTGGGTCGGGAGTTGGGTGAGCAGTTCTTC.

This chain links TRBV2 with TRBJ2-7; D remains unclear. Germline V gene data show CDR1 as SNHLY and CDR2 as FYNNEI. Trimming took off 6 bases at V and 2 bases at J, with 14 bases between the two ends. CDR3 length: 14 residues. The CDR3, as DNA: TGTGCCAGCAGGACGGCGGCGTACCCCTACGAGCAGTACTTC. Its translation: CASRTAAYPYEQYF.

This sequence joins TRBV16 and TRBJ2-4; perhaps TRBD1 as D (6 bases). Germline V gene data show CDR1 as KGHSY and CDR2 as FQNENV. V lost 0 bases to trimming and J lost 7 bases, with 16 bases between them. The CDR3 totals 16 residues. Written as DNA, the CDR3 is TGTGCCAGCAGCCAATCGCTTTCAGGGGTCCGGAACATTCAGTACTTC. It specifies CASSQSLSGVRNIQYF.

The chain employs TRBV25-1 and TRBJ2-5, with a possible D match to TRBD1 (5 bases). The CDR3 is made up of 14 amino acids. Germline V gene lookup returns CDR1 MGHDK and CDR2 SYGVNS. V was trimmed by 0 bases and J by 5 bases, leaving 10 bases between them. The CDR3: CASSEYLPGETQYF. The CDR3, as DNA: TGTGCCAGCAGTGAATACCTTCCAGGGGAGACCCAGTACTTC.

The CDR3 loop reads CAWSISAGNTIYF. CDR3 DNA sequence: TGTGCCTGGAGTATTAGCGCTGGAAACACCATATATTTT. This chain uses TRBV30 with TRBJ1-3; the D is unclear. V lost 2 bases, J lost 2 bases, and 7 bases lay in between. The CDR3 contains 13 residues. Per the germline V gene, CDR1 is GTSNPN and CDR2 is SVGIG (reference sequence).

J is TRBJ1-5 and V is TRBV7-9; a weak D match, TRBD1 (6 bases). Trimming took off 2 bases at V and 7 bases at J, with 12 bases between the two ends. The CDR3 totals 14 residues. Germline V gene data show CDR1 as SEHNR and CDR2 as FQNEAQ (reference sequence). The DNA of the CDR3 is TGTGCCAGCAGCTTAACAGGGTTTGGGCAGCCCCAGCATTTT. Its protein product is CASSLTGFGQPQHF.

The gene calls are TRBV30 and TRBJ1-5; D not resolved. Germline CDR1 and CDR2: GTSNPN and SVGIG (reference sequence). This CDR3 is built from 14 residues. Trimming cost V 5 bases and J 0 bases, with 11 bases left between them. The CDR3 nucleotides read TGTGCCTGGGGTAGAGATTTTAGCAATCAGCCCCAGCATTTT. It specifies CAWGRDFSNQPQHF.

In nucleotides, the CDR3 is TGTGCCAGCAGCCATTCTATAGAGAACACTGAAGCTTTCTTT. Protein product: CASSHSIENTEAFF. The rearrangement joins TRBV6-5 to TRBJ1-1; D uncertain. V lost 6 bases and J 1 base, leaving 12 bases between the germline ends. Germline values: CDR1 MNHEY, CDR2 SVGAGI. The CDR3 runs 14 residues.

V gene TRBV6-9 combines with J gene TRBJ2-1; no clear D. Per germline, CDR1 MNHGY and CDR2 SVAAGI. This CDR3 is built from 16 residues. Deletions cut 7 bases from V and 8 bases from J, with 24 bases between. CDR3 loop: CASTPTRPYGGDEQFF. The CDR3 DNA follows: TGTGCCAGCACCCCTACGCGGCCTTATGGCGGTGATGAGCAGTTCTTC.

The chain is built from TRBV19 and TRBJ1-2, with TRBD1 matching over 7 bases. This CDR3 has 13 residues. Looked up from germline, CDR1 is LNHDA and CDR2 is SQIVND (reference sequence). The J segment lost 2 bases and the V segment lost 9 bases, leaving 6 bases of the junction unmatched. The CDR3 loop is CASTSQGNYGYTF. The CDR3 DNA follows: TGTGCCAGCACCTCACAGGGGAACTATGGCTACACCTTC. Supplemented by reference TRBV19 and TRBJ1-2, the full variable domain reads DGGITQSPKYLFRKEGQNVTLSCEQNLNHDAMYWYRQDPGQGLRLIYYSQIVNDFQKGDIAEGYSVSREKKESFPLTVTSAQKNPTAFYLCASTSQGNYGYTFGSGTRLTVV.